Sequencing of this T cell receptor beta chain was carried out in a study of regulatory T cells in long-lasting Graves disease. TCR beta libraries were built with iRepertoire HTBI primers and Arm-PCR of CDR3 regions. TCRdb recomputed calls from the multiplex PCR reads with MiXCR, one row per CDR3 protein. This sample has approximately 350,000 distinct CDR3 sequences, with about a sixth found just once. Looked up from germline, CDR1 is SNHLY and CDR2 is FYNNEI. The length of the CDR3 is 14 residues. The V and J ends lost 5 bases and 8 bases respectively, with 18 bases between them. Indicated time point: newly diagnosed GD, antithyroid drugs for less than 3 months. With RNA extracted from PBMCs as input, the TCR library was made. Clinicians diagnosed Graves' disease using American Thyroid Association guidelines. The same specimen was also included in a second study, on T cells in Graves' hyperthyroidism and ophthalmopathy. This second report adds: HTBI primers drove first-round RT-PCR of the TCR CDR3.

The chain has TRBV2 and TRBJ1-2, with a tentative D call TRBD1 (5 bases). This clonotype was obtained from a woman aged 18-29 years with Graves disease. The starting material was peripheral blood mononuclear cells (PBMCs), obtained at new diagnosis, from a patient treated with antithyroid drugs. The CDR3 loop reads CASSNGRGIDGYTF. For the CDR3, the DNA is TGTGCCAGCAGTAATGGACGGGGGATCGACGGCTACACCTTC.